The 11 T cell receptor beta chains given below trace back to one sample, sequenced in a study of blood T cell repertoires in COVID-19. Produced via immunoSEQ multiplex PCR; TCRdb's table is partial and in-frame only. The sample holds about 500,000 clones, 85% to 90% seen once. The specimen was peripheral blood. The receptors originated from a woman between 50 and 59 years old with COVID-19, enrolled during active disease.

The chain is built from TRBV9 and TRBJ1-1; a possible D gene is TRBD1 (5 bases). Germline assignment: CDR1 SGDLS and CDR2 YYNGEE. The CDR3 length is 16 residues. Deletions cut 3 bases from V and 4 bases from J, with 19 bases between. CDR3 sequence reads: CASSAFNGGARTEAFF. Written as DNA, the CDR3 is TGTGCCAGCAGCGCCTTCAACGGAGGGGCTCGCACTGAAGCTTTCTTT.

This clone was detected only a few times. The gene calls are TRBV2 and TRBJ1-4; 9 bases fit TRBD1. The germline V gene has CDR1 SNHLY and CDR2 FYNNEI. This CDR3 contains 14 residues. The V segment lost 6 bases and the J segment 8 bases; nucleotides outside the gene matches: 7. This CDR3 is CASREGQGGEKLFF. Written as DNA, the CDR3 is TGTGCCAGCAGGGAGGGACAGGGAGGGGAAAAACTGTTTTTT.

The CDR3 spells CASQPSGGGGETQYF. The CDR3 DNA reads TGTGCCAGCCAACCCTCGGGGGGCGGTGGGGAGACCCAGTACTTC. J is TRBJ2-5 and V is TRBV4-2; D possibly corresponds to TRBD2 (7 bases). V lost 8 bases and J 5 bases, leaving 21 bases between the germline ends. The CDR3 loop spans 15 amino acids. Looked up from germline, CDR1 is LGHNA and CDR2 is YNFKEQ.

This chain links TRBV11-2 with TRBJ2-5, with TRBD2 matching over 8 bases. Germline CDR1 and CDR2: SGHAT and FQNNGV. V shed 1 base and J 1 base; nucleotides not matched to a gene: 11. The CDR3 runs 18 residues. In DNA, the CDR3 is TGTGCCAGCAGCTTAGGGCTTAGCGGGGTTCCCTCCCAAGAGACCCAGTACTTC. Translation gives CASSLGLSGVPSQETQYF.

This chain connects TRBV19 to TRBJ2-2; D remains ambiguous. This CDR3 region has 15 residues. Deletions cut 2 bases from V and 0 bases from J, with 7 bases between. The V gene's germline CDR1 is LNHDA and CDR2 SQIVND (reference sequence). CDR3 bases: TGTGCCAGTAGTATACCCGGTCCGAACACCGGGGAGCTGTTTTTT. It codes for CASSIPGPNTGELFF.

This chain links TRBV24-1 with TRBJ2-7; D possibly corresponds to TRBD2 (5 bases). The V end lost 9 bases, the J end lost 0 bases, and 11 bases lay between the germline ends. The CDR3 loop spans 13 amino acids. Germline V lookup: CDR1 KGHDR, CDR2 SFDVKD. The CDR3 nucleotides are TGTGCCACCTCGGACTCCTACTCCTACGAGCAGTACTTC. Protein product: CATSDSYSYEQYF.

J is TRBJ1-2 and V is TRBV5-1, with 9 bases fitting TRBD1. The junction had 9 bases not matched to a gene; V was cut back by 4 bases and J by 8 bases. From germline, CDR1 is SGHRS and CDR2 YFSETQ. The CDR3 length is 14 residues. The CDR3 DNA reads as TGCGCCAGCAGCCCGGACAGGGGATTCCGCGGCTACACCTTC. Translated: CASSPDRGFRGYTF. Complete variable domain (other parts from reference TRBV5-1 and TRBJ1-2): KAGVTQTPRYLIKTRGQQVTLSCSPISGHRSVSWYQQTPGQGLQFLFEYFSETQRNKGNFPGRFSGRQFSNSRSEMNVSTLELGDSALYLCASSPDRGFRGYTFGSGTRLTVV.

V and J are TRBV11-3 and TRBJ1-1; the match to TRBD1 covers 7 bases. Unmatched junction bases numbered 1, after V lost 3 bases and J lost 3 bases. Germline V gene data show CDR1 as SGHNT and CDR2 as YENEEA. CDR3 length: 13 residues. The CDR3 coding sequence is TGTGCCAGCAGCTTTGACAGGGACACTGAAGCTTTCTTT. This encodes CASSFDRDTEAFF.

V gene TRBV4-2 combines with J gene TRBJ2-1, with 8 positions matching TRBD2. CDR3 length: 16 amino acids. CDR1 LGHNA and CDR2 YNFKEQ come from the germline V gene. Trimming cost V 2 bases and J 9 bases; bases outside gene matches: 12. The chain's CDR3 is CASSQSLGLVGGEQFF. Here the CDR3 DNA reads TGTGCCAGCAGCCAATCCCTGGGACTAGTAGGCGGTGAGCAGTTCTTC.

As to this clone: The sample carries other DNA sequences with the same CDR3. V and J are TRBV18 and TRBJ1-5; D is perhaps TRBD1 (6 bases). Looked up from germline, CDR1 is KGHSH and CDR2 is LQKENI. V lost 6 bases and J 1 base, leaving 10 bases between the germline ends. The CDR3 sequence is 14 residues long. This chain's CDR3 is CASSPDRSNQPQHF. The CDR3 coding sequence is TGTGCCAGCTCTCCGGACAGAAGCAATCAGCCCCAGCATTTT.

CDR3 DNA sequence: TGTGCCAGCAGCCGACAGGGCGACAATCAGCCCCAGCATTTT. It yields the protein CASSRQGDNQPQHF. This chain links TRBV7-3 with TRBJ1-5; 7 positions agree with TRBD1. The CDR3 is made up of 14 amino acids. From germline, CDR1 is SGHTA and CDR2 FQGTGA. V was pared by 5 bases and J by 3 bases, with 4 bases of the junction left unmatched.